This T cell receptor beta chain comes out of a study of CD8 T cells in Susac syndrome. Random hexamers primed reverse transcription of about 0.45 to 1 ug RNA. Each CDR3 protein gets one entry after TCRdb re-called the immunoSEQ multiplex PCR reads with MiXCR. The table has some 300,000 distinct CDR3 sequences, around 85% seen once. V gave up 5 bases and J gave up 2 bases; unmatched junction bases: 6. The CDR3 totals 15 residues. Germline CDR1 and CDR2: MNHEY and SMNVEV (reference sequence). The sequence came from a human donor with multiple sclerosis. Sequenced input: CD8+ T cells from PBMCs. J is TRBJ1-5 and V is TRBV27; TRBD1 aligns across 7 bases. As DNA, the CDR3 is TGTGCCAGCAGTCACGGGACAGTAGGCAATCAGCCCCAGCATTTT. Protein product: CASSHGTVGNQPQHF.